The clone carrying this T cell receptor beta chain was detected only a few times. The antigen remains undetermined. This sample was taken from a study of response to subunit inactivated influenza vaccine. Study-level findings and limits: After each seasonal influenza vaccination, few new T cells are recruited, the authors suggested.

TCRdb re-derived calls from the RT-PCR reads in MiXCR, one entry per CDR3 protein. The table lists approximately 700,000 distinct CDR3 sequences, approximately 14% of them singletons. Trimming removed 8 bases from V and 5 bases from J; junction bases left unmatched: 9. CDR1 is ENHRY, CDR2 SYGVKD, per germline. This CDR3 is built from 15 residues. This receptor was taken from a man in his fifties or sixties who received an inactivated influenza vaccine. Material: PBMCs from blood, obtained roughly 13 days after vaccination. The gene calls are TRBV10-3 and TRBJ2-3, with 11 bases that match TRBD2. Here the CDR3 reads CAIGFGSGGGDTQYF. The CDR3, as DNA: TGTGCCATCGGGTTTGGTAGCGGGGGGGGAGATACGCAGTATTTT.